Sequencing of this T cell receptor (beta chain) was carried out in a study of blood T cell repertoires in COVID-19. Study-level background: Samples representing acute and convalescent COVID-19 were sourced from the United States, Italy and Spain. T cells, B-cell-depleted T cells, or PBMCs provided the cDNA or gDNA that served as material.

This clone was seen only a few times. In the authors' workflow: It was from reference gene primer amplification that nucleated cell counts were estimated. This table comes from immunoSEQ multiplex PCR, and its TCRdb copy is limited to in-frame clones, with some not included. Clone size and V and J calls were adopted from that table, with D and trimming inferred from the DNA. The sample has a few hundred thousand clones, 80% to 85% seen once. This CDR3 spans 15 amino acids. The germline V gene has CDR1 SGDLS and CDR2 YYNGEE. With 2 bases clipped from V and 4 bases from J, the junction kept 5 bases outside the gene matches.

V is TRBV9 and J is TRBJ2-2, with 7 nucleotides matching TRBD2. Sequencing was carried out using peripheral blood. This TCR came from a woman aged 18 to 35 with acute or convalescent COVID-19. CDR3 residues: CASSVGGSVTGELFF. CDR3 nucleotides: TGTGCCAGCAGCGTCGGGGGGAGCGTCACCGGGGAGCTGTTTTTT.